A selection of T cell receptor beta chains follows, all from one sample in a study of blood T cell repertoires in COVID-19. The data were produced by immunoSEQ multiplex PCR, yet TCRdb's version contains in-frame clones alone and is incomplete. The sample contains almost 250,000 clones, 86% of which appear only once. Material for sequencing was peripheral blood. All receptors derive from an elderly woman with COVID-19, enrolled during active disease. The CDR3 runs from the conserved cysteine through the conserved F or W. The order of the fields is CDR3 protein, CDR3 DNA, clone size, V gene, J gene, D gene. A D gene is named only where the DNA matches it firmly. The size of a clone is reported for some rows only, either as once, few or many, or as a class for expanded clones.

CDR3: CASSVVAGNTEAFF
DNA: TGTGCCAGCAGCGTTGTGGCAGGGAACACTGAAGCTTTCTTT
size: .
V: TRBV9
J: TRBJ1-1
D: .

CDR3: CASSLGRTGGNEQFF
DNA: TGTGCCAGCAGCTTAGGGAGGACAGGGGGCAATGAGCAGTTCTTC
size: .
V: TRBV7-9
J: TRBJ2-1
D: TRBD1

CDR3: CASSFMTEAFF
DNA: TGTGCCAGCAGCTTTATGACTGAAGCTTTCTTT
size: .
V: TRBV11-2
J: TRBJ1-1
D: .

CDR3: CASSLGQNNEKLFF
DNA: TGTGCCAGCAGTTTGGGACAGAATAATGAAAAACTGTTTTTT
size: .
V: TRBV7-9
J: TRBJ1-4
D: TRBD1

CDR3: CASSPSWGGYTEAFF
DNA: TGTGCCAGCAGTCCCTCGTGGGGGGGTTACACTGAAGCTTTCTTT
size: .
V: TRBV28
J: TRBJ1-1
D: .

CDR3: CASSPGTSFNEQYF
DNA: TGTGCCAGCAGCCCCGGGACTAGCTTCAACGAGCAGTACTTC
size: few
V: TRBV5-4
J: TRBJ2-7
D: TRBD2

CDR3: CASSVAGGSSGEKLFF
DNA: TGCGCCAGCAGCGTGGCAGGGGGCTCCTCTGGTGAAAAACTGTTTTTT
size: .
V: TRBV5-1
J: TRBJ1-4
D: TRBD1

CDR3: CASSLDVKGVSTEAFF
DNA: TGCGCCAGCAGCTTGGACGTCAAGGGGGTCAGCACTGAAGCTTTCTTT
size: .
V: TRBV5-1
J: TRBJ1-1
D: .

CDR3: CASSLGRGDTEAFF
DNA: TGTGCCAGCAGCTTGGGCAGGGGAGACACTGAAGCTTTCTTT
size: .
V: TRBV7-3
J: TRBJ1-1
D: .

CDR3: CASSPGRTGKLFF
DNA: TGTGCCAGCAGCCCAGGGAGGACAGGGAAACTGTTTTTT
size: once
V: TRBV7-2
J: TRBJ1-4
D: TRBD1

CDR3: CASSNYRNTEAFF
DNA: TGTGCCAGCAGTAATTACAGGAACACTGAAGCTTTCTTT
size: .
V: TRBV27
J: TRBJ1-1
D: .

CDR3: CASSLGGAINEKLFF
DNA: TGTGCCAGCAGCTTAGGGGGAGCTATTAATGAAAAACTGTTTTTT
size: few
V: TRBV7-2
J: TRBJ1-4
D: .

CDR3: CASSESGTGVTSGQPQHF
DNA: TGTGCCAGCAGTGAATCCGGGACAGGGGTCACAAGCGGGCAGCCCCAGCATTTT
size: .
V: TRBV6-1
J: TRBJ1-5
D: TRBD1

CDR3: CASSLGDRTNSPLHF
DNA: TGTGCCAGTAGCCTTGGGGACAGGACAAATTCACCCCTCCACTTT
size: .
V: TRBV19
J: TRBJ1-6
D: TRBD1

CDR3: CASRPPGLAGDEQFF
DNA: TGTGCCAGTAGGCCTCCGGGACTAGCGGGGGATGAGCAGTTCTTC
size: .
V: TRBV19
J: TRBJ2-1
D: TRBD2

CDR3: CASSLLEDYTF
DNA: TGTGCCAGCAGCTTACTGGAGGACTACACCTTC
size: .
V: TRBV7-9
J: TRBJ1-2
D: .

CDR3: CASSQDRRTPRGTQETQYF
DNA: TGTGCCAGCAGCCAAGATAGAAGGACTCCTAGGGGGACCCAAGAGACCCAGTACTTC
size: .
V: TRBV3-1/TRBV3-2
J: TRBJ2-5
D: .

CDR3: CASSYSQGRSDGYTF
DNA: TGTGCCAGCAGTTACTCGCAGGGGCGCTCAGATGGCTACACCTTC
size: .
V: TRBV6-5
J: TRBJ1-2
D: .

CDR3: CASSGTIMAGELFF
DNA: TGTGCCAGCAGTGGGACTATAATGGCCGGGGAGCTGTTTTTT
size: .
V: TRBV2
J: TRBJ2-2
D: .

CDR3: CASSLGGGKETQYF
DNA: TGCGCCAGCAGCTTAGGCGGGGGGAAAGAGACCCAGTACTTC
size: .
V: TRBV5-1
J: TRBJ2-5
D: TRBD2

CDR3: CASSVTDSYQPQHF
DNA: TGTGCCAGCAGCGTAACAGACAGTTACCAGCCCCAGCATTTT
size: few
V: TRBV9
J: TRBJ1-5
D: .

CDR3: CASKTGGSGANVLTF
DNA: TGTGCCAGCAAGACAGGGGGCTCTGGGGCCAACGTCCTGACTTTC
size: .
V: TRBV28
J: TRBJ2-6
D: TRBD1

CDR3: CASSEAHSTRLGNTIYF
DNA: TGTGCCAGCAGTGAAGCGCATAGCACTAGGTTAGGAAACACCATATATTTT
size: once
V: TRBV6-1
J: TRBJ1-3
D: .

CDR3: CASSTPAGSNQPQHF
DNA: TGTGCCAGTAGTACCCCAGCAGGGAGCAATCAGCCCCAGCATTTT
size: once
V: TRBV19
J: TRBJ1-5
D: .

CDR3: CASTPWGTGGAEAFF
DNA: TGTGCCAGTACCCCTTGGGGGACGGGGGGCGCTGAAGCTTTCTTT
size: .
V: TRBV19
J: TRBJ1-1
D: .

CDR3: CASRGQPASYNSPLHF
DNA: TGTGCCAGCAGGGGGCAGCCAGCCAGTTATAATTCACCCCTCCACTTT
size: .
V: TRBV28
J: TRBJ1-6
D: .

CDR3: CASSRTSLGDTF
DNA: TGTGCCAGCAGTAGGACCTCCCTAGGGGACACCTTC
size: .
V: TRBV2
J: TRBJ1-2
D: .

CDR3: CASSLLAGGSQETQYF
DNA: TGTGCCAGCTCACTCCTAGCGGGGGGAAGCCAAGAGACCCAGTACTTC
size: .
V: TRBV18
J: TRBJ2-5
D: TRBD2

CDR3: CSVDRTGATEAFF
DNA: TGCAGCGTTGATCGGACAGGGGCCACTGAAGCTTTCTTT
size: .
V: TRBV29-1
J: TRBJ1-1
D: TRBD1

CDR3: CASREQGTGNYGYTF
DNA: TGTGCCAGCAGGGAACAGGGGACGGGGAACTATGGCTACACCTTC
size: .
V: TRBV5-6
J: TRBJ1-2
D: TRBD1

CDR3: CASSNRDRVRDEQFF
DNA: TGTGCCAGCAGTAACCGGGACAGGGTACGGGATGAGCAGTTCTTC
size: .
V: TRBV19
J: TRBJ2-1
D: TRBD1

CDR3: CASSDFQGQGANTQYF
DNA: TGTGCCAGCAGTGATTTTCAGGGACAGGGGGCCAATACGCAGTATTTT
size: .
V: TRBV6-1
J: TRBJ2-3
D: TRBD1

CDR3: CSASGRAEAFF
DNA: TGCAGTGCTAGCGGCAGGGCTGAAGCTTTCTTT
size: .
V: TRBV20-1
J: TRBJ1-1
D: .

CDR3: CASSLGGLAADTQYF
DNA: TGTGCCAGCAGCTTAGGGGGACTAGCCGCAGATACGCAGTATTTT
size: .
V: TRBV5-4
J: TRBJ2-3
D: TRBD2

CDR3: CAGRQVANYGYTF
DNA: TGTGCCGGTAGGCAGGTGGCAAACTATGGCTACACCTTC
size: .
V: TRBV30
J: TRBJ1-2
D: .

CDR3: CASSSSGGPDTQYF
DNA: TGTGCCAGCAGTTCTAGCGGGGGGCCAGATACGCAGTATTTT
size: .
V: TRBV7-2
J: TRBJ2-3
D: TRBD2

CDR3: CASYLTGPHGYTF
DNA: TGTGCCAGTTACCTGACAGGGCCCCATGGCTACACCTTC
size: .
V: TRBV7-9
J: TRBJ1-2
D: TRBD1

CDR3: CASTQQERAYGYTF
DNA: TGTGCCAGCACCCAACAGGAGCGGGCCTATGGCTACACCTTC
size: .
V: TRBV9
J: TRBJ1-2
D: .

CDR3: CASSHNQRETGELFF
DNA: TGCGCCAGCAGTCATAATCAACGGGAGACCGGGGAGCTGTTTTTT
size: .
V: TRBV23-1
J: TRBJ2-2
D: .

CDR3: CASSINLPGGEKLFF
DNA: TGTGCCAGCAGCATAAATCTCCCGGGTGGGGAAAAACTGTTTTTT
size: .
V: TRBV7-2
J: TRBJ1-4
D: .

CDR3: CASSSQGNSNQPQHF
DNA: TGTGCCAGCAGTTCCCAGGGGAATAGCAATCAGCCCCAGCATTTT
size: .
V: TRBV2
J: TRBJ1-5
D: .

CDR3: CASSWDSQVTGELFF
DNA: TGTGCCAGCAGCTGGGACAGCCAAGTTACCGGGGAGCTGTTTTTT
size: .
V: TRBV7-2
J: TRBJ2-2
D: TRBD1

CDR3: CASSPGTALNSPLHF
DNA: TGCGCCAGCAGCCCTGGGACAGCACTGAATTCACCCCTCCACTTT
size: once
V: TRBV4-1
J: TRBJ1-6
D: TRBD1

CDR3: CASSIQAGGTEAFF
DNA: TGTGCCAGTAGTATACAGGCAGGGGGCACTGAAGCTTTCTTT
size: .
V: TRBV19
J: TRBJ1-1
D: TRBD1

CDR3: CASSPHGTAVGTEAFF
DNA: TGCGCCAGCAGCCCCCACGGGACAGCAGTTGGGACTGAAGCTTTCTTT
size: .
V: TRBV4-1
J: TRBJ1-1
D: TRBD1

CDR3: CASSLAEAPGAEAFF
DNA: TGTGCCAGCAGCTTGGCGGAGGCCCCTGGGGCTGAAGCTTTCTTT
size: .
V: TRBV5-4
J: TRBJ1-1
D: .

CDR3: CASSVRMDRGNTEAFF
DNA: TGTGCCAGTAGCGTCAGGATGGACAGGGGGAACACTGAAGCTTTCTTT
size: .
V: TRBV19
J: TRBJ1-1
D: TRBD1

CDR3: CASSPGQGGFGYTF
DNA: TGTGCCAGCAGTCCGGGACAGGGAGGCTTCGGCTACACCTTC
size: few
V: TRBV27
J: TRBJ1-2
D: TRBD1

CDR3: CASSWSTGSSGNTIYF
DNA: TGTGCCAGCAGCTGGTCTACAGGGTCCTCTGGAAACACCATATATTTT
size: .
V: TRBV11-2
J: TRBJ1-3
D: .

CDR3: CASSLMGGHQPQHF
DNA: TGTGCCAGCAGTTTGATGGGGGGTCATCAGCCCCAGCATTTT
size: .
V: TRBV6-2/TRBV6-3
J: TRBJ1-5
D: .

CDR3: CSASRGEVPLSSYNSPLHF
DNA: TGCAGTGCTAGTCGGGGGGAAGTTCCCCTAAGCTCCTATAATTCACCCCTCCACTTT
size: .
V: TRBV20-1
J: TRBJ1-6
D: .

CDR3: CSVKGAVGNTIYF
DNA: TGCAGCGTGAAGGGGGCCGTTGGAAACACCATATATTTT
size: once
V: TRBV29-1
J: TRBJ1-3
D: TRBD1

CDR3: CASSLTGTGGAGYTF
DNA: TGTGCCAGCAGCTTGACCGGGACAGGGGGCGCTGGCTACACCTTC
size: .
V: TRBV5-5
J: TRBJ1-2
D: TRBD1

CDR3: CASSLGRVANIQYF
DNA: TGTGCCAGCAGCCTCGGGCGGGTGGCAAACATTCAGTACTTC
size: .
V: TRBV9
J: TRBJ2-4
D: .

CDR3: CASSEHTGPGANVLTF
DNA: TGTGCCAGCAGTGAACACACAGGGCCTGGGGCCAACGTCCTGACTTTC
size: .
V: TRBV2
J: TRBJ2-6
D: .

CDR3: CASSKQGYGYTF
DNA: TGTGCCAGCAGTAAACAGGGATATGGCTACACCTTC
size: once
V: TRBV28
J: TRBJ1-2
D: .

CDR3: CASSQGGAGGFYNEQFF
DNA: TGCGCCAGCAGCCAAGGAGGCGCGGGGGGGTTCTACAATGAGCAGTTCTTC
size: .
V: TRBV4-1
J: TRBJ2-1
D: TRBD2

CDR3: CASSLDRVGNQPQHF
DNA: TGTGCCAGCAGCTTAGACAGGGTCGGGAATCAGCCCCAGCATTTT
size: .
V: TRBV11-2
J: TRBJ1-5
D: .

CDR3: CAISRGSGTQYF
DNA: TGTGCCATCAGCAGAGGTTCGGGGACCCAGTACTTC
size: .
V: TRBV10-3
J: TRBJ2-5
D: .

CDR3: CASSLDRAGANEKLFF
DNA: TGTGCCAGCAGCTTAGATCGGGCAGGGGCTAATGAAAAACTGTTTTTT
size: few
V: TRBV7-9
J: TRBJ1-4
D: .